The 10 T cell receptor beta chains below were found in one sample sequenced in a study of blood T cell repertoires in COVID-19. Repertoires were generated with immunoSEQ multiplex PCR, while TCRdb's copy carries only in-frame clones and drops some. Of tens of thousands of clones in the sample, roughly four fifths were seen once. The source material was peripheral blood. All receptors come from a woman over 75 with acute or convalescent COVID-19.

The V gene is TRBV7-2, the J gene TRBJ2-1; TRBD2 agrees at 9 bases. Germline V gene sequence: CDR1 SGHTA, CDR2 FQGNSA. J lost 5 bases, V lost 1 base, and 3 bases had no gene match. The CDR3 has 15 amino acids. CDR3 sequence reads: CASSLVAGENNEQFF. In DNA form, the CDR3 reads TGTGCCAGCAGCTTAGTAGCGGGAGAGAACAATGAGCAGTTCTTC.

V is TRBV6-4 and J is TRBJ2-1; maybe TRBD2 (6 bases). The V gene lost 9 bases and the J gene lost 9 bases, with 18 bases spanning the gap. The CDR3 consists of 13 residues. Germline CDR1 is MRHNA and CDR2 is SNTAGT. The CDR3 spells CASSTTSHGEQFF. The DNA of the CDR3 is TGTGCCAGTTCGACGACTAGTCACGGTGAGCAGTTCTTC.

This clone was observed a few times. The chain joins TRBV5-1 to TRBJ2-7; TRBD1 is a possible D gene (6 bases). The CDR3 loop spans 15 amino acids. The germline V gene has CDR1 SGHRS and CDR2 YFSETQ. V was clipped by 0 bases and J by 3 bases, with 13 bases between them. The DNA of the CDR3 is TGCGCCAGCAGCTTGGGGTCGACAGGAAGCTACGAGCAGTACTTC. Encoded protein: CASSLGSTGSYEQYF.

This chain links TRBV10-3 with TRBJ1-5; perhaps TRBD1 as D (5 bases). CDR3 length: 14 residues. V lost 8 bases and J lost 5, with 16 bases in between. The germline CDR1 and CDR2 sequences are ENHRY and SYGVKD. The CDR3 nucleotides read TGTGCCATCGGCCAGGGCAGGACCGATCAGCCCCAGCATTTT. It is translated as CAIGQGRTDQPQHF.

This clone was seen more than once but under ten times. The chain combines TRBV5-1 with TRBJ2-1, with a weak D call TRBD1 (5 bases). Germline V lookup: CDR1 SGHRS, CDR2 YFSETQ. This CDR3 is built from 12 residues. V lost 0 bases and J 9 bases, leaving 7 bases between the germline ends. The CDR3 DNA follows: TGCGCCAGCAGCTTGGTTGGGGCTGAGCAGTTCTTC. Translated: CASSLVGAEQFF. The complete variable domain, with remaining parts taken from reference TRBV5-1 and TRBJ2-1, reads KAGVTQTPRYLIKTRGQQVTLSCSPISGHRSVSWYQQTPGQGLQFLFEYFSETQRNKGNFPGRFSGRQFSNSRSEMNVSTLELGDSALYLCASSLVGAEQFFGPGTRLTVL.

The V call is TRBV7-9, the J call TRBJ1-1; 9 bases line up with TRBD1. Germline lookup yields CDR1 SEHNR and CDR2 FQNEAQ (reference sequence). The V segment lost 1 base and the J segment 6 bases; nucleotides outside the gene matches: 3. The CDR3 has 14 amino acids. The CDR3 sequence is CASSLGGTGSEAFF. CDR3 sequence (DNA): TGTGCCAGCAGCTTAGGGGGGACAGGGTCTGAAGCTTTCTTT.

CDR3 residues: CASSLRETYEQYF. The CDR3 DNA is TGTGCCAGCAGTTTGAGGGAGACCTACGAGCAGTACTTC. The chain combines TRBV27 with TRBJ2-7; weak D call: TRBD2 (5 bases). Between the trimmed V and J ends, which lost 3 bases and 2 bases, there was a span of 8 bases. The CDR3 totals 13 residues. The germline V gene encodes CDR1 MNHEY and CDR2 SMNVEV (reference sequence).

The rearrangement links TRBV3-1 (or the pseudogene TRBV3-2) to TRBJ2-3; 12 bases are shared with TRBD2. Germline V CDR1 and CDR2: LGHDT, YNNKEL (reference sequence). The CDR3 totals 17 residues. V shed 2 bases, J shed 9 bases, and the junction held 12 bases outside the gene matches. The CDR3 nucleotides read TGTGCCAGCAGCCAACTCCTAGCGGGGGGGCGCGGTCGGACGCAGTATTTT. This encodes CASSQLLAGGRGRTQYF.

As DNA, the CDR3 is TGTGCCAGCAGCCAAGATGAGATGCACACTGAAGCTTTCTTT. Amino acids: CASSQDEMHTEAFF. The genes are TRBV3-1 (or the pseudogene TRBV3-2) and TRBJ1-1, with no clear D. Germline V CDR1 and CDR2: LGHDT, YNNKEL (reference sequence). V was clipped by 0 bases and J by 3 bases, with 8 bases between them. The CDR3 length is 14 residues.

The chain couples TRBV9 to TRBJ2-3, with 9 bases lining up with TRBD2. This CDR3 is built from 18 residues. V dropped 3 bases and J dropped 0; count of bases not matched to a gene: 11. Per the germline V gene, CDR1 is SGDLS and CDR2 is YYNGEE. CDR3 region: CASSAPTMGLASTDTQYF. The CDR3 DNA reads as TGTGCCAGCAGCGCACCAACAATGGGACTAGCCAGCACAGATACGCAGTATTTT.